A single sample gave rise to the 23 T cell receptor beta chains below, sequenced in a study of neurological immune-mediated disorders (dated by TCRdb to between 2019 and 2020). The time point label here, explained by the study, means: longitudinal time-point 1 (baseline). Library preparation employed 5' RACE. The run used an Illumina HiSeq 2500. The raw public data were reprocessed by TCRdb itself: fastp quality trimming at Q25, MiXCR clonotype calling, in-frame beta chains only. Every entry covers one CDR3 protein and lists the most common genes and DNA from its rows. A total of some 38,000 distinct CDR3 sequences appear in this sample, roughly 3.2% of them only once. The ten largest clonotypes hold around 7.7% of the sample. Sequenced material: PBMCs. The receptors were sampled from a woman between 55 and 75 years old with multiple sclerosis.

This clonotype was observed many times. The chain employs TRBV20-1 and TRBJ1-4; no reliable D call. The germline V gene encodes CDR1 DFQATT and CDR2 SNEGSKA (reference sequence). CDR3 length equals 13 residues. V lost 3 bases and J lost 0, with 5 bases in between. The CDR3 region has the DNA TGCAGTGCTAGGAGATCAACTAATGAAAAACTGTTTTTT. Its translation is CSARRSTNEKLFF.

This clonotype was counted many times. The V and J genes are TRBV29-1 and TRBJ1-1; 10 bases are a match to TRBD1. The CDR3 is made up of 18 amino acids. The trim removed 8 bases at V and 0 bases at J, leaving 18 bases unmatched. Germline V gives CDR1 SQVTM, CDR2 ANQGSEA. The CDR3 bases are TGCAGCACCCCGGGCGACAGGGGGCAGGAGTCCATGAACACTGAAGCTTTCTTT. Protein sequence: CSTPGDRGQESMNTEAFF.

This clonotype showed up many times. The CDR3 sequence is CASSLGRDTQYF. The CDR3 coding sequence is TGTGCCAGCAGCTTAGGGCGAGATACGCAGTATTTT. The genes are TRBV7-8 and TRBJ2-3; D remains ambiguous. Germline V lookup: CDR1 SGHVS, CDR2 FQNEAQ. The CDR3 covers 12 residues. The V end lost 1 base, the J end lost 5 bases, and 4 bases lay between the germline ends. The full variable domain, completed using reference TRBV7-8 and TRBJ2-3, is GAGVSQSPRYKVAKRGQDVALRCDPISGHVSLFWYQQALGQGPEFLTYFQNEAQLDKSGLPSDRFFAERPEGSVSTLKIQRTQQEDSAVYLCASSLGRDTQYFGPGTRLTVL.

This clonotype occurred many times. The chain links TRBV20-1 to TRBJ2-3; 8 nucleotides match TRBD2. CDR3 length: 14 amino acids. The germline V gene encodes CDR1 DFQATT and CDR2 SNEGSKA (reference sequence). Losses at the gene ends were 6 bases for V and 3 bases for J; bases not matched to a gene: 8. CDR3 nucleotides: TGCAGTGCCCTTTTCGGGGGGGCAACAGATACGCAGTATTTT. Translating gives CSALFGGATDTQYF.

V gene TRBV5-1 combines with J gene TRBJ2-3, with D tentatively TRBD1 (5 bases). The CDR3 runs 15 residues. Trimming removed 4 bases from V and 0 bases from J, with 12 bases in between. Germline assignment: CDR1 SGHRS and CDR2 YFSETQ. The CDR3 nucleotides are TGCGCCAGCAGCCCCGACAGCACTAGCACAGATACGCAGTATTTT. It codes for CASSPDSTSTDTQYF.

This clonotype was counted many times. The rearrangement joins TRBV12-3 or TRBV12-4 to TRBJ2-1, with 9 bases identical to TRBD2. The CDR3 spans 14 residues. V gave up 1 base and J gave up 13 bases; unmatched junction bases: 8. As DNA, the CDR3 is TGTGCCAGCAGTTTAGAGTCGGTAGCGGGGGTCCAGTTCTTC. Its protein is CASSLESVAGVQFF.

Concerning this clonotype: Sequence at one end of the junction differs from germline and may be a read error. The chain uses TRBV28 and TRBJ1-6, with D possibly matching TRBD1 (5 bases). This CDR3 region has 15 residues. CDR1 MDHEN and CDR2 SYDVKM come from the germline V gene. CDR3 sequence reads: CASNPSEGINSTLNF. For the CDR3, the DNA is TGTGCCAGCAACCCCAGCGAGGGGATCAATTCAACCCTCAACTTT.

This clonotype was detected ten times or more. This chain joins TRBV29-1 and TRBJ2-3, with D uncertain. Germline CDR1 SQVTM, CDR2 ANQGSEA. The CDR3 is 11 amino acids. Trimming took 3 bases from V and 3 from J, leaving 4 bases between them. The CDR3: CSVDVTDTQYF. Here the CDR3 DNA reads TGCAGCGTTGATGTTACAGATACGCAGTATTTT.

This clonotype was seen ten or more times. The chain uses TRBV12-3 or TRBV12-4 and TRBJ1-5, with 8 bases matching TRBD1. V lost 3 bases to trimming and J lost 6 bases; unmatched junction nucleotides: 7. CDR3 length equals 15 residues. The CDR3 DNA is TGTGCCAGCAGTTTTTCCCAGGGGGCATTTCAGCCCCAGCATTTT. Amino acids: CASSFSQGAFQPQHF.

This clonotype has a count of ten or more. This rearrangement joins TRBV6-1 to TRBJ1-2; D is unclear. The CDR3 spans 13 residues. V shed 1 base and J shed 4 bases, with 7 bases lying between them. Germline V gene sequence: CDR1 MNHNS, CDR2 SASEGT. For the CDR3, the DNA is TGTGCCAGCAGTGAAGGAGGAGCCTATGGCTACACCTTC. Translating it yields CASSEGGAYGYTF.

As for this clonotype: A much bigger clone sits one base away, suggesting this may be a read error. No conserved phenylalanine or tryptophan ends this CDR3, so it is likely a read error. The CDR3 loop is CSARGRGLARETQYV. In nucleotides, the CDR3 is TGCAGTGCTAGAGGAAGGGGGCTAGCGAGAGAGACCCAGTACGTC. The chain recombines TRBV20-1 with TRBJ2-5; D perhaps matches TRBD1 (7 bases). The CDR3 contains 15 residues. Trimming removed 1 base from V and 4 bases from J, with 16 bases in between. The V gene's germline CDR1 is DFQATT and CDR2 SNEGSKA (reference sequence).

This clonotype was counted at least ten times. The chain employs TRBV12-3 or TRBV12-4 and TRBJ1-2; D gene ambiguous. This CDR3 has 12 residues. V lost 9 bases and J 6 bases, leaving 14 bases between the germline ends. The DNA for the CDR3 is TGTGCCAGTGAGCGGTCCGGGGATGGCTACACCTTC. It specifies CASERSGDGYTF.

In this sample, this clonotype turned up many times. The chain employs TRBV5-1 and TRBJ1-1; perhaps TRBD1 as D (5 bases). The germline V gene encodes CDR1 SGHRS and CDR2 YFSETQ. The V end lost 4 bases, the J end lost 2 bases, and 15 bases lay between the germline ends. The CDR3 extends over 15 amino acids. CDR3 sequence (DNA): TGCGCCAGCAGCCAGCAGGGCCCCCCCAACACTGAAGCTTTCTTT. This gives the protein CASSQQGPPNTEAFF.

J is TRBJ1-4 and V is TRBV18, with D unresolved. V dropped 3 bases and J dropped 1 base, with 15 bases sitting between them. Germline CDR1 reads KGHSH; CDR2 reads LQKENI. The CDR3 consists of 17 residues. The CDR3 DNA is TGTGCCAGCTCACCGGCCCAACTAGGGCTAACTAATGAAAAACTGTTTTTT. Protein product: CASSPAQLGLTNEKLFF.

In its sample, this clonotype was seen many times. The rearrangement links TRBV7-9 to TRBJ1-1; D possibly corresponds to TRBD1 (6 bases). Deletions cut 4 bases from V and 5 bases from J, with 11 bases between. Germline CDR1 is SEHNR and CDR2 is FQNEAQ (reference sequence). The CDR3 contains 13 residues. The CDR3, as DNA: TGTGCCAGCAGCTACCAGGGGCCTACTGAAGCTTTCTTT. It specifies CASSYQGPTEAFF.

This clonotype was detected many times. The CDR3 sequence: CSARATTGDNQPQHF. The CDR3 coding sequence is TGCAGTGCTAGGGCGACGACAGGGGACAATCAGCCCCAGCATTTT. J is TRBJ1-5 and V is TRBV20-1, with 8 nucleotides matching TRBD1. The CDR3 has 15 residues. CDR1 and CDR2 (germline): DFQATT, SNEGSKA (reference sequence). J was trimmed by 3 bases and V by 3 bases; bases with no gene match: 7.

This clonotype was found many times. The chain uses TRBV6-1 and TRBJ1-1; 9 bases line up with TRBD1. V lost 5 bases, J lost 5 bases, and 3 bases stayed unmatched. This CDR3 contains 13 residues. The V gene's germline CDR1 is MNHNS and CDR2 SASEGT. CDR3 region: CASSQDRGTEAFF. For the CDR3, the DNA is TGTGCCAGCAGTCAAGACAGGGGGACTGAAGCTTTCTTT.

Ten or more counts support this clonotype. The chain is built from TRBV25-1 and TRBJ1-2; 7 bases fit TRBD1. V gave up 5 bases and J gave up 4 bases; unmatched junction bases: 4. CDR3 length: 13 amino acids. Germline lookup yields CDR1 MGHDK and CDR2 SYGVNS. CDR3 coding DNA: TGTGCCAGCAGTACTGCAGGGGGCTATGGCTACACCTTC. As protein: CASSTAGGYGYTF.

This clonotype occurred many times. The V and J genes are TRBV29-1 and TRBJ2-7, with D perhaps given as TRBD1 or TRBD2 (5 bases each). The CDR3 is 11 residues long. With 3 bases removed from V and 4 bases from J, the gap between germline ends came to 7 bases. The germline gives CDR1 SQVTM, CDR2 ANQGSEA. The CDR3 spells CSVDWGYEQYF. CDR3 DNA: TGCAGCGTTGATTGGGGGTACGAGCAGTACTTC.

By share of the sample, this clonotype is medium-sized. V gene TRBV29-1 combines with J gene TRBJ2-3, with D perhaps matching TRBD1 (6 bases). Germline V lookup: CDR1 SQVTM, CDR2 ANQGSEA. V lost 6 bases and J 4 bases, leaving 11 bases between the germline ends. CDR3 length: 12 residues. The CDR3 reads CSVRGGADTQYF. The CDR3 DNA reads TGCAGCGTCAGGGGCGGCGCAGATACGCAGTATTTT.

This clonotype was seen at least ten times. DNA for the CDR3: TGTGCCAGCACAGGGTCGCAAGAGACCCAGTACTTC. The encoded protein is CASTGSQETQYF. The chain combines TRBV12-3 or TRBV12-4 with TRBJ2-5; D is possibly TRBD1 (5 bases). V was clipped by 7 bases and J by 2 bases, with 8 bases between them. The CDR3 consists of 12 residues.

This clonotype appeared many times. The chain combines TRBV12-3 or TRBV12-4 with TRBJ2-7; possible D gene TRBD1, 6 bases. CDR3 length: 14 residues. Trimming pared 5 bases from V and 6 bases from J, leaving 17 bases between. The CDR3 spells CASSPGQPFREQYF. CDR3 coding DNA: TGTGCCAGCAGTCCGGGACAACCTTTCCGCGAGCAGTACTTC.

This clonotype was counted at least ten times. The chain uses TRBV6-2 or TRBV6-3 and TRBJ1-2; no definite D call. Trimming took 4 bases from V and 3 from J, leaving 3 bases between them. Germline assignment: CDR1 MNHEY and CDR2 SVGEGT. CDR3 size: 11 residues. The CDR3 reads CASSSDYGYTF. CDR3 sequence (DNA): TGTGCCAGCAGTTCCGACTATGGCTACACCTTC.